The clone carrying this T cell receptor beta chain turned up a few times. Its antigen is still unknown. The template for TCR beta VDJ and CDR3 sequence profiling was genomic DNA. From the reads, TCRdb called clonotypes with MiXCR, one entry per CDR3 protein. The sample lists about 190,000 distinct CDR3 sequences, around 65% occurring once. This sample is part of a study of CD8+CD57+ T cells in acquired aplastic anemia. Study outcomes and limitations: About 29 CD8+ CDR3 sequences occurred in both the patients and the controls.

Germline V gene sequence: CDR1 SGHTA, CDR2 FQGNSA. This CDR3 has 15 amino acids. Unmatched junction bases numbered 4, after V lost 6 bases and J lost 0 bases. The J gene is TRBJ2-5, the V gene TRBV7-2; 10 bases align to TRBD1. The sequence derives from a human donor with severe aplastic anemia or a healthy control (not recorded which). Sequenced input: sorted CD4+, CD8+, or CD8+CD57+ T cells (not recorded which) from PBMCs. Here the CDR3 DNA reads TGTGCCAGCAGATCCGGGACAGGGGACCAAGAGACCCAGTACTTC. Translation gives CASRSGTGDQETQYF.